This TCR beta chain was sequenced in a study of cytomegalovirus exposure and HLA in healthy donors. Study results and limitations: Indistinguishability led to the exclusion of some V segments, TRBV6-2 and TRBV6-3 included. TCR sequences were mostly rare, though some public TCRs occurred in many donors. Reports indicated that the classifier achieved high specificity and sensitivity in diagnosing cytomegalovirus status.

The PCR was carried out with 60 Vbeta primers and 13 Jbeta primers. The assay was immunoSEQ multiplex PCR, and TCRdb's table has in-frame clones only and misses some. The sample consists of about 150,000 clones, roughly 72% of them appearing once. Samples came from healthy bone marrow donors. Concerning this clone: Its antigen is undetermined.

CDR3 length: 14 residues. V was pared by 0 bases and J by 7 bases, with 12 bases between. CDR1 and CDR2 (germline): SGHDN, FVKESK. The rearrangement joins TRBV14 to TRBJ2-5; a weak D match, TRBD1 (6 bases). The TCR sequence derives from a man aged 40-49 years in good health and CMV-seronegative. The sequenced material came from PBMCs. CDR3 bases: TGTGCCAGCAGCCAAGACAGGGGAAGTGGGACCCAGTACTTC. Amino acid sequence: CASSQDRGSGTQYF.